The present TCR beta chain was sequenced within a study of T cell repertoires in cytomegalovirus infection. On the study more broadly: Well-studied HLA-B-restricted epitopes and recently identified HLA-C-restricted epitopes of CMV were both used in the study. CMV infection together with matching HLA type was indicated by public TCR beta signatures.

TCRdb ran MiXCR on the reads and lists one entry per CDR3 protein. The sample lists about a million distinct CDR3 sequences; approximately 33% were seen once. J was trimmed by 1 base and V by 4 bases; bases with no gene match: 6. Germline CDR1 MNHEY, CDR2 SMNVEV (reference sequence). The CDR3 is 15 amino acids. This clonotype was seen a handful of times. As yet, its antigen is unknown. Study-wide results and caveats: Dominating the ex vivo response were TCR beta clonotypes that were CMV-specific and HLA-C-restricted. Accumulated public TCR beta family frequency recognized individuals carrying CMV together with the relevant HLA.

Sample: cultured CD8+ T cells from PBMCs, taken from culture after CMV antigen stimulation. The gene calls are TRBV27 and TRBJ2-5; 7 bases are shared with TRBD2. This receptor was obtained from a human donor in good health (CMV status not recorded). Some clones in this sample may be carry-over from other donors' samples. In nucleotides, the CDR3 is TGTGCCAGCAGTTCGGGAGGCCGGACCCAAGAGACCCAGTACTTC. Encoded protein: CASSSGGRTQETQYF.